This T cell receptor beta chain was profiled in a study of long-term antiretroviral therapy in people with HIV. Overall study results and limits: Repertoire composition at all time points was dominated by clones that had expanded before ART.

Survey-level immunoSEQ v3.0 assays were run. Sequencing set out to capture roughly 40,000-50,000 T-cell genomes per sample. The data were produced by immunoSEQ multiplex PCR, yet TCRdb's version contains in-frame clones alone and is incomplete. The table lists fewer than 35,000 clones, about 85% of them singletons, with 8% to 9% in the top ten. Points on this clone: What it binds is not known.

V lost 2 bases and J lost 3, with 9 bases in between. CDR3 length: 13 residues. CDR1 is SGHDT and CDR2 is YYEEEE in the germline V gene. The specimen was unsorted PBMCs, collected 3 years after starting antiretroviral therapy. This TCR was recovered from a man aged 35 to 55 with HIV. The V and J genes are TRBV5-6 and TRBJ2-7; D may be TRBD1 or TRBD2 (5 bases each). The CDR3 nucleotides are TGTGCCAGCAGCTTCCGGGACGACTACGAGCAGTACTTC. It codes for CASSFRDDYEQYF.